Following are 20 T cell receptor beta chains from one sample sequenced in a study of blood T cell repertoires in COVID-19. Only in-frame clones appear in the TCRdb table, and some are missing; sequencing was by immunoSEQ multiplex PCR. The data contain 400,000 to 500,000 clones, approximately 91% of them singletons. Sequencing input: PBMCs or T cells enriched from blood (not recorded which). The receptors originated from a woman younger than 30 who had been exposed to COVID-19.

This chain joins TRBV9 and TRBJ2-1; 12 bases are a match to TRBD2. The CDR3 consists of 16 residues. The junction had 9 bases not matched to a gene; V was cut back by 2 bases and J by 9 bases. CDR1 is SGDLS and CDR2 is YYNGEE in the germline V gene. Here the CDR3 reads CASSVRASGGASEQFF. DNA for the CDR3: TGTGCCAGCAGCGTTCGGGCTAGCGGGGGGGCCAGTGAGCAGTTCTTC.

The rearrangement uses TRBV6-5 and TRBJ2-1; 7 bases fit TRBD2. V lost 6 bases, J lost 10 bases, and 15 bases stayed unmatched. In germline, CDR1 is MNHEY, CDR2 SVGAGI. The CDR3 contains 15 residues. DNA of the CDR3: TGTGCCAGCAGCCTGACTAGCCCCTTGACCTACGAGCAGTTCTTC. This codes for CASSLTSPLTYEQFF.

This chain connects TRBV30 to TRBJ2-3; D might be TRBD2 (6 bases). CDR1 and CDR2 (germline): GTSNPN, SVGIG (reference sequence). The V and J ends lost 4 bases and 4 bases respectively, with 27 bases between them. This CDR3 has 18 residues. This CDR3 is CAWNVRETSFDRADTQYF. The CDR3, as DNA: TGTGCCTGGAACGTAAGGGAGACTAGTTTTGATCGGGCAGATACGCAGTATTTT. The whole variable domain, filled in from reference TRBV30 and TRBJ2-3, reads SQTIHQWPATLVQPVGSPLSLECTVEGTSNPNLYWYRQAAGRGLQLLFYSVGIGQISSEVPQNLSASRPQDRQFILSSKKLLLSDSGFYLCAWNVRETSFDRADTQYFGPGTRLTVL.

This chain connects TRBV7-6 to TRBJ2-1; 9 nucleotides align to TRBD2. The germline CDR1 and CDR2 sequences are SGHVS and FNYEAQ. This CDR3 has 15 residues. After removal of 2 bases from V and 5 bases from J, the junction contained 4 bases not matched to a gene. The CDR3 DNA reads TGTGCCAGCAGCTTACTAGCGGGGAAAAACAATGAGCAGTTCTTC. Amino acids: CASSLLAGKNNEQFF.

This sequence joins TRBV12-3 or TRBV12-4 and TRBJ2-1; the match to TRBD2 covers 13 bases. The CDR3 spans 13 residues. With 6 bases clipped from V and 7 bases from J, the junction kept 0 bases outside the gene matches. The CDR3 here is CASRLAGGNEQFF. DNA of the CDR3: TGTGCCAGCAGACTAGCGGGGGGGAATGAGCAGTTCTTC.

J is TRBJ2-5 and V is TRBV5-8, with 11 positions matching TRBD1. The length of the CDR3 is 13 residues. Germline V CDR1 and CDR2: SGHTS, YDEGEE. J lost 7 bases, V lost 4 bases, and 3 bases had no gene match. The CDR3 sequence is CASSRDRGVTQYF. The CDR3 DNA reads TGTGCCAGCAGCCGGGACAGGGGGGTGACCCAGTACTTC.

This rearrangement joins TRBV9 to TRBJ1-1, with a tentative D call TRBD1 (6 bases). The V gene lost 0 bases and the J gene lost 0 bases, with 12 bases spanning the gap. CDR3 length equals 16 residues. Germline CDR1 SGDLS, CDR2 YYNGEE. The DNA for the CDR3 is TGTGCCAGCAGCGTAGGGGACACGGGAATGAACACTGAAGCTTTCTTT. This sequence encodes CASSVGDTGMNTEAFF.

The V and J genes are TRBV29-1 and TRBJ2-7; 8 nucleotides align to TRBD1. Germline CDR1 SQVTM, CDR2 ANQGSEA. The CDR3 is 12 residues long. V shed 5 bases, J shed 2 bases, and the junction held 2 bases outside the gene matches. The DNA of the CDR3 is TGCAGCGTTCCGGGACAGGCCTACGAGCAGTACTTC. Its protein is CSVPGQAYEQYF.

DNA of the CDR3: TGCGCCAGCAGCACCGGATCCGCCGGGGGAGAGACCCAGTACTTC. This sequence encodes CASSTGSAGGETQYF. This chain links TRBV5-1 with TRBJ2-5; D possibly corresponds to TRBD2 (6 bases). V was cut by 4 bases and J by 4 bases, with 17 bases left in between. Germline V CDR1 and CDR2: SGHRS, YFSETQ. CDR3 length: 15 residues.

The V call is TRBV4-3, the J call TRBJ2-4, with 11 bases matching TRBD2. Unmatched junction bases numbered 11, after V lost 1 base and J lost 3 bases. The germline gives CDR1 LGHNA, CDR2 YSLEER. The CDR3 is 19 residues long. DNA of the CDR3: TGCGCCAGCAGCCAAGTCCTAGCGGGGGGTCCGGGGGACAAAAACATTCAGTACTTC. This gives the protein CASSQVLAGGPGDKNIQYF.

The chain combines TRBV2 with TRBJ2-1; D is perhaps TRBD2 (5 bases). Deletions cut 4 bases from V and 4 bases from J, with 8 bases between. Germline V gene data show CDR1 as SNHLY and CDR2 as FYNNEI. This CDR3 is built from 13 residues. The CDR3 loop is CASSVSVYNEQFF. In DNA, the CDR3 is TGTGCCAGCAGTGTTAGCGTTTACAATGAGCAGTTCTTC.

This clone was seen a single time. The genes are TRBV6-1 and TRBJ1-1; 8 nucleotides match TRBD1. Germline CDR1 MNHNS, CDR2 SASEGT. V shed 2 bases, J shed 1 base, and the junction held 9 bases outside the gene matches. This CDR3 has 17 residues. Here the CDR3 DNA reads TGTGCCAGCAGTGAAAAGCGGACAGGGTGGGCGAACACTGAAGCTTTCTTT. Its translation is CASSEKRTGWANTEAFF.

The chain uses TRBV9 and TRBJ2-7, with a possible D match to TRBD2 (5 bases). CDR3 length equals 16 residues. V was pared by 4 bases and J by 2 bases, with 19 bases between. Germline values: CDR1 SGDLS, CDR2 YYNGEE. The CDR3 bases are TGTGCCAGCAGCAGTCGTGAAAAAGGAGGCGCCTACGAGCAGTACTTC. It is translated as CASSSREKGGAYEQYF.

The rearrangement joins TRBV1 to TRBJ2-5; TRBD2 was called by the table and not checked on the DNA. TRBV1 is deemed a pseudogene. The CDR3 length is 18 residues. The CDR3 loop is CTSSQPRLARGREETQYF. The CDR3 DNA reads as TGCACCAGCAGCCAGCCCCGTCTGGCGCGGGGGCGCGAAGAGACCCAGTACTTC.

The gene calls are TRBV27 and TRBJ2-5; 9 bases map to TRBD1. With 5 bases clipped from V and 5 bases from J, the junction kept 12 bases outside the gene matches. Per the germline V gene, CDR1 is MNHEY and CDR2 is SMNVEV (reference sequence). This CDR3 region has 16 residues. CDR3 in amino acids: CASSTRTGGRRETQYF. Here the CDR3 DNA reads TGTGCCAGCAGTACAAGAACAGGGGGCCGTAGGGAGACCCAGTACTTC.

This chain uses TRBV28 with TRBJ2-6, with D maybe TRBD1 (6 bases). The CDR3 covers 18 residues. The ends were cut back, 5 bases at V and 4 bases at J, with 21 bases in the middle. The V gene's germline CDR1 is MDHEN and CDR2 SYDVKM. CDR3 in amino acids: CASSPRGRGGSGANVLTF. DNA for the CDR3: TGTGCCAGCAGTCCGCGTGGCAGGGGCGGTTCCGGGGCCAACGTCCTGACTTTC.

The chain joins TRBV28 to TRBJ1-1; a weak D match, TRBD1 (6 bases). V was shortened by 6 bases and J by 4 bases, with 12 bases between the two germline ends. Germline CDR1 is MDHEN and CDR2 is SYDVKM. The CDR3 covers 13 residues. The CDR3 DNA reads TGTGCCAGCAGACTAGGGGGTAGCACTGAAGCTTTCTTT. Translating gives CASRLGGSTEAFF.

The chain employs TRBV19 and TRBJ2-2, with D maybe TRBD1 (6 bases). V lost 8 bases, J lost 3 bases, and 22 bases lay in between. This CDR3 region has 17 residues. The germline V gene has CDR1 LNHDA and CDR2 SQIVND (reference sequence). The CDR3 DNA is TGTGCCAGTTTACCTGGGAAGGGGACACACCACACCGGGGAGCTGTTTTTT. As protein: CASLPGKGTHHTGELFF.

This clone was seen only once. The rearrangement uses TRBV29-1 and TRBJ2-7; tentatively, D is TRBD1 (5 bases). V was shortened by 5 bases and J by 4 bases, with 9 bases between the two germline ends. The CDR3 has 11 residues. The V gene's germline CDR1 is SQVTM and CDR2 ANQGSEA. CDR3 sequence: CSVYQGYEQYF. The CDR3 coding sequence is TGCAGCGTTTACCAGGGATACGAGCAGTACTTC.

CDR3: CASSLRLTDTQYF. The CDR3 bases are TGTGCCAGCAGTCTCCGACTTACAGATACGCAGTATTTT. This chain uses TRBV28 with TRBJ2-3; D gene uncertain. Germline V gives CDR1 MDHEN, CDR2 SYDVKM. The CDR3 consists of 13 residues. V gave up 5 bases and J gave up 3 bases, with 9 bases separating them. Supplemented by reference TRBV28 and TRBJ2-3, the full variable domain reads DVKVTQSSRYLVKRTGEKVFLECVQDMDHENMFWYRQDPGLGLRLIYFSYDVKMKEKGDIPEGYSVSREKKERFSLILESASTNQTSMYLCASSLRLTDTQYFGPGTRLTVL.